Described below is a single T cell receptor (beta chain) sequence and its context. Its antigen is not identified. Germline CDR1 SGHTA, CDR2 FQGNSA. The CDR3 contains 14 residues. The V segment lost 4 bases and the J segment 7 bases; nucleotides outside the gene matches: 6. This entry is derived from a study of cytomegalovirus exposure and HLA in healthy donors. Study-wide background: HLA-typed donors were the source of approximately 88 million unique TCRs, which an early data release held.

Vbeta (60) and Jbeta (13) primers were used in the PCR. Assay: immunoSEQ multiplex PCR; the TCRdb copy retains only in-frame clones and omits some. Counted here are about 120,000 clones, approximately 77% occurring once; the ten biggest clones make up around 4.9%. Study-level findings and limits: Sequencing likely produced, as an artifact, a cluster of highly shared sequence variants.

The chain uses TRBV7-2 and TRBJ1-2; 10 bases agree with TRBD1. This clonotype was sampled from a man between 45 and 60 years old in good health and CMV-seropositive. Sequencing was carried out using PBMCs. The CDR3 loop reads CASSSGQGQAGYTF. The CDR3 bases are TGTGCCAGCAGCTCGGGACAGGGGCAGGCTGGCTACACCTTC.